This is a list of T cell receptor beta chains from one sample in a study of metastatic and nonmetastatic thyroid tumors. Using MiXCR, TCRdb reanalyzed the PCR reads. This table has just over 20,000 clones, around 12% appearing once. Source material: blood. The origin of the receptors is a female donor with papillary thyroid cancer or a benign thyroid nodule (not recorded which). Some clones in this sample may be carry-over from other donors' samples. Both conserved end residues are part of each CDR3. The D gene is left open where the match is weak. Clone size is not always given. Where it is, it says once, few, many or a class for expanded clones.

cdr3_length clone_size d_call j_call v_call cdr3_aa cdr3_nt
14 medium-sized NA TRBJ1-6 TRBV6-1 CASRREGGGSPLHF TGTGCCAGCAGGAGAGAGGGGGGGGGTTCACCCCTCCACTTT
12 many NA TRBJ1-2 TRBV3-1 CASSQGRVGYTF TGTGCCAGCAGCCAAGGTCGGGTCGGCTACACCTTC
15 NA TRBD1 TRBJ2-5 TRBV6-5 CASSTWTGSGWNQYF TGTGCCAGCAGTACTTGGACAGGTTCGGGCTGGAACCAGTACTTC
14 NA NA TRBJ1-6 TRBV27 CASGLIGLNSPLHF TGTGCCAGCGGATTAATCGGATTAAATTCACCCCTCCACTTT
16 many TRBD1 TRBJ1-4 TRBV4-1 CASSHRQGGRNEKLFF TGCGCCAGCAGCCACAGGCAAGGGGGCCGTAATGAAAAACTGTTTTTT
16 NA TRBD2 TRBJ2-5 TRBV5-4 CASSPGLAGVQETQYF TGTGCCAGCAGCCCCGGACTAGCGGGGGTCCAAGAGACCCAGTACTTC
16 few TRBD2 TRBJ2-7 TRBV6-1 CASILSILAAAYEQYF TGTGCCAGCATCCTATCCATACTAGCGGCTGCCTACGAGCAGTACTTC
11 medium-sized NA TRBJ2-1 TRBV6-1 CASRAGNEQFF TGTGCCAGCAGGGCGGGGAATGAGCAGTTCTTC
14 NA TRBD1 TRBJ1-4 TRBV20-1 CSADSGQGFEKLFF TGCAGTGCTGATTCGGGACAGGGCTTTGAAAAACTGTTTTTT
16 many NA TRBJ1-1 TRBV28 CASNTYRGHLNTEAFF TGTGCCAGCAATACGTATCGGGGACACTTGAACACTGAAGCTTTCTTT
15 many TRBD2 TRBJ2-1 TRBV4-1 CASSPLAGVNNEQFF TGCGCCAGCAGCCCTTTAGCGGGGGTGAACAATGAGCAGTTCTTC
16 many NA TRBJ1-2 TRBV13 CASSYGAGMGLNGYTF TGTGCCAGCAGCTACGGGGCAGGGATGGGACTGAATGGCTACACCTTC
13 medium-sized NA TRBJ1-2 TRBV6-2/TRBV6-3 CASTMDGSGGYTF TGTGCCAGCACTATGGACGGTTCGGGGGGCTACACCTTC
15 many TRBD1 TRBJ1-5 TRBV4-1 CASSRQGAGNQPQHF TGCGCCAGCAGCCGACAGGGAGCAGGCAATCAGCCCCAGCATTTT
14 medium-sized NA TRBJ1-3 TRBV6-1 CASSVLSSGNTIYF TGTGCCAGCAGTGTACTGAGCTCTGGAAACACCATATATTTT
15 many NA TRBJ1-1 TRBV27 CASSLSKGRNTEAFF TGTGCCAGCAGTTTATCGAAGGGGAGGAACACTGAAGCTTTCTTT
16 many NA TRBJ2-6 TRBV27 CASSLWGNSGANVLTF TGTGCCAGCAGTTTATGGGGGAACTCTGGGGCCAACGTCCTGACTTTC
16 many TRBD2 TRBJ2-5 TRBV9 CASSPGGTSGEETQYF TGTGCCAGCAGCCCAGGAGGGACTAGCGGCGAAGAGACCCAGTACTTC
15 many NA TRBJ2-7 TRBV5-1 CASSLDQLLFYEQYF TGCGCCAGCAGCTTGGATCAGCTTCTTTTCTACGAGCAGTACTTC
13 many NA TRBJ1-2 TRBV5-4 CASSLRADYGYTF TGTGCCAGCAGCTTAAGGGCAGACTATGGCTACACCTTC
14 medium-sized NA TRBJ2-6 TRBV28 CASSGTAGANVLTF TGTGCCTCCTCCGGGACGGCTGGGGCCAACGTCCTGACTTTC
16 many NA TRBJ2-3 TRBV29-1 CSVDGDTRTSTDTQYF TGCAGCGTTGATGGGGACACACGAACTAGCACAGATACGCAGTATTTT
13 NA NA TRBJ1-2 TRBV28 CASRPSGDYGYTF TGTGCCAGCAGACCCTCAGGGGACTATGGATACACCTTC
15 many NA TRBJ2-5 TRBV5-1 CASSSSGRIQETQYF TGCGCCAGCAGCTCGTCGGGACGGATCCAAGAGACCCAGTACTTC
14 few TRBD1 TRBJ1-1 TRBV19 CASSPTGGGTEAFF TGTGCCAGTAGTCCAACAGGGGGAGGGACTGAAGCTTTCTTT
16 NA NA TRBJ2-5 TRBV7-2 CASSLVRFQGGETQYF TGTGCCAGCAGCTTAGTACGGTTTCAGGGGGGGGAGACCCAGTACTTC
15 few NA TRBJ1-5 TRBV27 CASSLMGDSNQPQHF TGTGCCAGCAGTTTAATGGGCGATAGCAATCAGCCCCAGCACTTT
13 NA NA TRBJ1-6 TRBV7-2 CASRDSYNSPLHF TGTGCCAGCCGGGATTCCTATAATTCACCCCTCCACTTT
20 NA TRBD2 TRBJ2-4 TRBV5-6 CASSPSGQRDTILAKNIQYF TGTGCCAGCAGCCCCTCCGGGCAGCGGGATACGATTCTAGCCAAAAACATTCAGTACTTC
14 NA NA TRBJ1-6 TRBV19 CASGIGWTGTPLHF TGTGCCAGTGGTATCGGGTGGACCGGTACACCCCTCCACTTT
18 NA TRBD2 TRBJ2-2 TRBV6-5 CASSYREEGRGNTGELFF TGTGCCAGCAGTTACCGGGAGGAGGGGCGGGGGAACACCGGGGAGCTGTTTTTT
15 many NA TRBJ1-5 TRBV28 CASSTDTFRRQPQHF TGTGCCAGCAGTACCGACACTTTCAGGCGTCAGCCCCAGCATTTT
12 few NA TRBJ2-7 TRBV27 CASSDPEVEQYF TGTGCCAGCAGTGACCCCGAGGTCGAGCAGTACTTC
15 many TRBD2 TRBJ2-2 TRBV7-2 CASSPRGGDTGELFF TGTGCCAGCAGCCCCCGGGGGGGCGACACCGGGGAGCTGTTTTTT
13 many NA TRBJ1-1 TRBV20-1 CSAGQSGDTEAFF TGCAGTGCAGGACAGTCGGGGGACACTGAAGCTTTCTTT
15 NA NA TRBJ2-1 TRBV6-2/TRBV6-3 CASSPLARRNNGQFF TGTGCCAGCAGTCCACTCGCCCGGAGAAACAATGGGCAGTTCTTC
17 NA NA TRBJ1-5 TRBV4-2 CASSQGNSEGGNQPQHF TGTGCCAGCAGCCAAGGAAATTCGGAGGGAGGCAATCAGCCCCAGCATTTT
15 NA TRBD1 TRBJ2-7 TRBV28 CASSPNGQVTHEQCF TGTGCCAGCAGTCCGAACGGACAGGTGACCCACGAGCAGTGCTTC
14 NA NA TRBJ2-7 TRBV19 CASSVASFSYEQYF TGTGCCAGTAGTGTAGCTAGCTTCTCCTACGAGCAGTACTTC
14 many NA TRBJ1-6 TRBV9 CASSAPAANSPLHF TGTGCCAGCAGCGCCCCAGCCGCCAATTCACCCCTCCACTTT
15 many NA TRBJ1-1 TRBV7-2 CASSPWGRQNTEAFF TGTGCCAGCAGCCCCTGGGGCAGACAGAACACTGAAGCTTTCTTT
16 NA TRBD1 TRBJ2-7 TRBV20-1 CSARGLQGRDPYEQYF TGCAGTGCTAGGGGGCTACAGGGGCGCGATCCTTACGAGCAGTACTTC
17 NA TRBD2 TRBJ2-7 TRBV4-1 CASSPLAGLAALYEQYF TGCGCCAGCAGCCCCCTCGCGGGACTAGCGGCGCTCTACGAGCAGTACTTC
13 many NA TRBJ2-5 TRBV7-3 CASSLMVRETQYF TGTGCCAGCAGCTTAATGGTGAGGGAGACCCAGTACTTC
14 NA TRBD1 TRBJ1-1 TRBV11-2 CASSPQGAGTEAFF TGTGCCAGCAGCCCACAGGGGGCGGGCACTGAAGCTTTCTTT